Sequencing of this TCR beta chain was carried out in a study of T cells after posttransplantation cyclophosphamide. Whole-study results and caveats: Donor CD8+ memory clones often dominated recipient blood repertoires at later times. After PTCy, TRB diversity resembled that of CNI/methotrexate controls.

The assay was immunoSEQ multiplex PCR, and TCRdb's table has in-frame clones only and misses some. The sample lists tens of thousands of clones, none appearing once, the ten largest making up 3.5% to 5.5%. This clone was recorded at least ten times. Antigen: not known. Germline assignment: CDR1 SGDLS and CDR2 YYNGEE. The CDR3 runs to 15 residues. Losses at the gene ends were 0 bases for V and 2 bases for J; bases not matched to a gene: 3. The sequence derives from a woman aged 45-59 years in good health and a related stem cell transplant donor. The chain has TRBV9 and TRBJ2-7; TRBD1 matches at 9 bases. Material: PBMCs. Here the CDR3 reads CASSVAGTGTYEQYF. For the CDR3, the DNA is TGTGCCAGCAGCGTAGCTGGGACAGGGACCTACGAGCAGTACTTC.